Shown below are 27 T cell receptor beta chains from a single sample sequenced in a study of blood T cell repertoires in COVID-19. Only in-frame clones appear in the TCRdb table, and some are missing; sequencing was by immunoSEQ multiplex PCR. The data hold 180,000 or so clones, with approximately 90% observed a single time. Sequencing was performed on peripheral blood. The source is a woman aged 25 to 45 with active or convalescent COVID-19.

This sequence joins TRBV5-1 and TRBJ2-3, with TRBD2 identical over 10 bases. The germline gives CDR1 SGHRS, CDR2 YFSETQ. V dropped 8 bases and J dropped 1; count of bases not matched to a gene: 4. The CDR3 extends over 14 amino acids. This CDR3 reads CASSGTSGTDTQYF. Here the CDR3 DNA reads TGCGCCAGTAGCGGGACTAGCGGCACAGATACGCAGTATTTT.

V gene TRBV5-1 combines with J gene TRBJ1-1; D call uncertain. From germline, CDR1 is SGHRS and CDR2 YFSETQ. There are 13 residues in the CDR3. V was shortened by 2 bases and J by 1 base, with 6 bases between the two germline ends. CDR3 region: CASSFTENTEAFF. CDR3 DNA sequence: TGCGCCAGCAGCTTCACAGAGAACACTGAAGCTTTCTTT.

The chain joins TRBV11-3 to TRBJ2-2, with TRBD2 identical over 14 bases. The CDR3 extends over 18 amino acids. Germline CDR1 reads SGHNT; CDR2 reads YENEEA. The J segment lost 3 bases and the V segment lost 3 bases, leaving 6 bases of the junction unmatched. CDR3 nucleotides: TGTGCCAGCAGCTTCCCGGGACTAGCGGGGGTCGACACCGGGGAGCTGTTTTTT. Amino acid sequence: CASSFPGLAGVDTGELFF.

The V gene is TRBV7-2, the J gene TRBJ2-1; D is perhaps TRBD2 (6 bases). This CDR3 contains 18 residues. V lost 3 bases and J lost 7, with 25 bases in between. CDR1 and CDR2 (germline): SGHTA, FQGNSA. CDR3 sequence: CASSLRGGRLAGGNEQFF. The CDR3 DNA sequence: TGTGCCAGCAGCTTGAGAGGAGGGCGGTTGGCTGGGGGAAATGAGCAGTTCTTC.

The chain is built from TRBV7-2 and TRBJ2-5; TRBD1 is a possible D gene (6 bases). The V and J ends lost 5 bases and 2 bases respectively, with 21 bases between them. Germline CDR1 SGHTA, CDR2 FQGNSA. This CDR3 is 17 amino acids long. The CDR3 protein is CASSPRTIGQLQETQYF. CDR3 sequence (DNA): TGTGCCAGCAGCCCACGAACCATTGGACAGTTACAAGAGACCCAGTACTTC.

The chain is built from TRBV6-2 or TRBV6-3 and TRBJ1-2; no clear D gene. The length of the CDR3 is 13 residues. Germline assignment: CDR1 MNHEY and CDR2 SVGEGT. V lost 4 bases and J lost 1, with 7 bases in between. The CDR3 DNA follows: TGTGCCAGCAGTTTATCGAGTAACTATGGCTACACCTTC. This gives the protein CASSLSSNYGYTF.

The chain employs TRBV7-9 and TRBJ2-1; 10 bases are shared with TRBD2. Germline loops: CDR1 SEHNR, CDR2 FQNEAQ (reference sequence). The CDR3 sequence is 15 residues long. J lost 5 bases, V lost 5 bases, and 6 bases had no gene match. The CDR3 loop is CASSGSGRRNNEQFF. CDR3 bases: TGTGCCAGCAGCGGTAGCGGGAGGAGGAACAATGAGCAGTTCTTC.

The V gene is TRBV7-9, the J gene TRBJ1-1; TRBD1 aligns across 10 bases. Germline loops: CDR1 SEHNR, CDR2 FQNEAQ (reference sequence). This CDR3 contains 15 residues. V lost 4 bases, J lost 4 bases, and 6 bases stayed unmatched. CDR3 loop: CASSWPRTGGTEAFF. For the CDR3, the DNA is TGTGCCAGCAGCTGGCCCCGGACAGGGGGCACTGAAGCTTTCTTT.

The chain joins TRBV9 to TRBJ2-1; 11 positions match TRBD2. Germline V CDR1 and CDR2: SGDLS, YYNGEE. The CDR3 is made up of 17 amino acids. V shed 0 bases, J shed 3 bases, and the junction held 5 bases outside the gene matches. CDR3 bases: TGTGCCAGCAGCGTAGGGTTAGCGGGGGGGATCTACAATGAGCAGTTCTTC. Protein: CASSVGLAGGIYNEQFF. Drawing the rest from reference TRBV9 and TRBJ2-1, the complete variable domain is DSGVTQTPKHLITATGQRVTLRCSPRSGDLSVYWYQQSLDQGLQFLIQYYNGEERAKGNILERFSAQQFPDLHSELNLSSLELGDSALYFCASSVGLAGGIYNEQFFGPGTRLTVL.

The rearrangement links TRBV10-3 to TRBJ1-6, with D unclear. CDR1 is ENHRY, CDR2 SYGVKD, per germline. The CDR3 runs to 15 residues. Trimming pared 4 bases from V and 9 bases from J, leaving 16 bases between. The CDR3 nucleotides are TGTGCCATCAGTGGAAAGACTTTGAGCCGTTCACCCCTCCACTTT. It yields the protein CAISGKTLSRSPLHF.

The chain recombines TRBV19 with TRBJ1-4; no clear D. Germline-derived CDR1 and CDR2 are LNHDA and SQIVND (reference sequence). V dropped 0 bases and J dropped 4 bases, with 12 bases sitting between them. The CDR3 sequence is 16 residues long. In nucleotides, the CDR3 is TGTGCCAGTAGTATAGAGGAGGCCAGAGTTAATGAAAAACTGTTTTTT. Translating gives CASSIEEARVNEKLFF.

V gene TRBV7-9 combines with J gene TRBJ2-7, with D maybe TRBD2 (6 bases). Germline-derived CDR1 and CDR2 are SEHNR and FQNEAQ (reference sequence). V dropped 1 base and J dropped 4 bases, with 11 bases sitting between them. The CDR3 totals 14 residues. The DNA of the CDR3 is TGTGCCAGCAGCTTAGACCCGGGAGTTTACGAGCAGTACTTC. It specifies CASSLDPGVYEQYF.

This clone was seen once. This sequence joins TRBV27 and TRBJ1-1; D remains unclear. The CDR3 length is 13 residues. Germline CDR1 is MNHEY and CDR2 is SMNVEV (reference sequence). The V and J ends lost 4 bases and 1 base respectively, with 7 bases between them. CDR3 sequence: CASSWRRNTEAFF. DNA for the CDR3: TGTGCCAGCAGTTGGCGGCGGAACACTGAAGCTTTCTTT.

The V and J genes are TRBV30 and TRBJ1-2, with 8 nucleotides matching TRBD1. V shed 3 bases and J 6 bases; nucleotides not matched to a gene: 3. This CDR3 spans 12 amino acids. Germline CDR1 and CDR2: GTSNPN and SVGIG (reference sequence). The CDR3 sequence: CAWSPDRDGYTF. The CDR3 nucleotides are TGTGCCTGGAGCCCGGACAGGGATGGCTACACCTTC.

The chain uses TRBV18 and TRBJ1-5; tentatively, D is TRBD1 (5 bases). The CDR3 is 15 amino acids. Germline CDR1 and CDR2: KGHSH and LQKENI. Trimming removed 8 bases at V and 2 bases at J, with 16 bases between. CDR3 nucleotides: TGTGCCAGCGGACAACAGGCGGGAGGCAATCAGCCCCAGCATTTT. Its protein product is CASGQQAGGNQPQHF.

The chain links TRBV15 to TRBJ1-5; D is possibly TRBD1 (5 bases). The CDR3 extends over 16 amino acids. The germline gives CDR1 LNHNV, CDR2 YYDKDF (reference sequence). Trimming shortened V by 8 bases and J by 6 bases, and 23 bases separated the two germline ends. The CDR3, as DNA: TGTGCCACCGGCGGGGGAGACACGCACGGGGGTCAGCCCCAGCATTTT. Protein sequence: CATGGGDTHGGQPQHF. The full variable domain, completed using reference TRBV15 and TRBJ1-5, is DAMVIQNPRYQVTQFGKPVTLSCSQTLNHNVMYWYQQKSSQAPKLLFHYYDKDFNNEADTPDNFQSRRPNTSFCFLDIRSPGLGDTAMYLCATGGGDTHGGQPQHFGDGTRLSIL.

The chain has TRBV10-1 and TRBJ1-2, with D maybe TRBD1 (5 bases). Germline-derived CDR1 and CDR2 are WNHNN and SYGVQD (reference sequence). This CDR3 has 12 amino acids. The V gene lost 4 bases and the J gene lost 7 bases, with 10 bases spanning the gap. The CDR3 DNA reads as TGCGCCAGCAGTGCCTCAGGGTCTGGCTACACCTTC. Translation gives CASSASGSGYTF.

The chain uses TRBV9 and TRBJ2-7; 8 nucleotides line up with TRBD2. The V segment lost 4 bases and the J segment 6 bases; nucleotides outside the gene matches: 9. Germline CDR1 and CDR2: SGDLS and YYNGEE. The CDR3 length is 14 residues. The CDR3: CASSPRGGRGEQYF. As DNA, the CDR3 is TGTGCCAGCAGCCCACGGGGGGGCCGGGGCGAGCAGTACTTC.

The rearrangement links TRBV7-6 to TRBJ1-2; D unresolved. CDR3 size: 13 residues. Deletions cut 0 bases from V and 8 bases from J, with 10 bases between. Germline V gene lookup returns CDR1 SGHVS and CDR2 FNYEAQ. CDR3: CASSLAPWEGYTF. The CDR3 DNA reads as TGTGCCAGCAGCTTAGCGCCCTGGGAGGGCTACACCTTC.

This clone was picked up a small number of times. The chain has TRBV25-1 and TRBJ2-3; possibly TRBD1 for D (7 bases). Germline-derived CDR1 and CDR2 are MGHDK and SYGVNS. Trimming stripped 5 bases from V and 4 bases from J, with 13 bases between. The CDR3 contains 14 residues. The CDR3 DNA follows: TGTGCCAGCAGTCCCCAGGGGGGCGCAGATACGCAGTATTTT. Amino acids: CASSPQGGADTQYF.

V and J are TRBV24-1 and TRBJ1-1; perhaps TRBD1 as D (5 bases). V gave up 5 bases and J gave up 4 bases, with 16 bases separating them. The CDR3 sequence is 15 residues long. Germline-derived CDR1 and CDR2 are KGHDR and SFDVKD. In DNA form, the CDR3 reads TGTGCCACCAGTGCCGAAAAGGGGCTGGGCACTGAAGCTTTCTTT. Residues: CATSAEKGLGTEAFF.

CDR3 loop: CASSSGAGYTF. In DNA, the CDR3 is TGTGCCAGCAGTTCAGGGGCAGGCTACACCTTC. The chain uses TRBV12-3 or TRBV12-4 and TRBJ1-2; tentative D call: TRBD1 (6 bases). Deletions cut 4 bases from V and 8 bases from J, with 8 bases between. The CDR3 spans 11 residues.

The CDR3 loop reads CASSLSNSPLHF. The CDR3 DNA reads as TGTGCCAGCAGCTTGAGTAATTCACCCCTCCACTTT. The J gene is TRBJ1-6, the V gene TRBV7-9, with D unclear. This CDR3 has 12 amino acids. Germline V CDR1 and CDR2: SEHNR, FQNEAQ (reference sequence). The ends were cut back, 3 bases at V and 6 bases at J, with 3 bases in the middle.

The chain combines TRBV19 with TRBJ1-2; 10 positions match TRBD1. The CDR3 has 16 amino acids. Germline-derived CDR1 and CDR2 are LNHDA and SQIVND (reference sequence). Unmatched junction bases numbered 13, after V lost 9 bases and J lost 3 bases. Here the CDR3 DNA reads TGTGCCAGCCGCTTAAGGACAGGGGGGGGCTACTATGGCTACACCTTC. This codes for CASRLRTGGGYYGYTF.

The chain uses TRBV19 and TRBJ2-1, with 15 bases matching TRBD2. The CDR3 has 19 residues. Unmatched junction bases numbered 11, after V lost 7 bases and J lost 1 base. The germline V gene encodes CDR1 LNHDA and CDR2 SQIVND (reference sequence). The CDR3 sequence: CASNRPGLAGGSSYNEQFF. The CDR3 DNA is TGTGCCAGTAATCGGCCTGGACTAGCGGGAGGGTCATCCTACAATGAGCAGTTCTTC.

The rearrangement uses TRBV10-1 and TRBJ2-3; the D gene is possibly TRBD1 (6 bases). The germline V and J ends were trimmed by 5 bases and 0 bases, with 12 bases remaining between them. This CDR3 contains 15 residues. Germline V CDR1 and CDR2: WNHNN, SYGVQD (reference sequence). CDR3 residues: CASSKNRVSTDTQYF. DNA for the CDR3: TGCGCCAGCAGTAAAAACAGGGTCAGCACAGATACGCAGTATTTT.

The chain combines TRBV10-2 with TRBJ2-7; TRBD1 matches at 11 bases. The germline gives CDR1 WSHSY, CDR2 SAAADI. The CDR3 spans 16 residues. Trimming took 2 bases from V and 2 from J; bases not matched to a gene: 5. The CDR3 DNA is TGCGCCAGCAGTGAGCTTCCGGGACAGGGGGCCTACGAGCAGTACTTC. It encodes CASSELPGQGAYEQYF.